The clone carrying this T cell receptor beta chain was picked up a small number of times. Its antigen remains unknown. The data are from a study of T-cell memory formation after mild COVID-19. Study-level findings and limits: Memory cells collected pre-infection included some clones that later responded, suggesting cross-reactive memory joined.

TCRdb fed the 5' RACE reads into MiXCR, producing one record per CDR3 protein. The data show roughly 350,000 distinct CDR3 sequences, with about an eighth seen just once and 22% held by the top ten. V was shortened by 2 bases and J by 3 bases, with 10 bases between the two germline ends. This CDR3 is 15 amino acids long. The germline V gene has CDR1 MNHEY and CDR2 SMNVEV (reference sequence). The specimen was PBMCs or a T cell subset sorted from them (not recorded which). The rearrangement uses TRBV27 and TRBJ2-2; D not certain. The receptor was isolated from a man aged 18 to 30 who had mild COVID-19 (a few samples of this study predate the infection). Cell type and time point are not known. CDR3 amino acids: CASSLGRSYTGELFF. The CDR3 nucleotides are TGTGCCAGCAGTTTAGGCCGGTCTTACACCGGGGAGCTGTTTTTT.